Following are 29 T cell receptor beta chains from one sample sequenced in a study of cytomegalovirus exposure and HLA in healthy donors. Vbeta (60) and Jbeta (13) primers were used in the PCR. TCRdb keeps only in-frame clones here, not all; method: immunoSEQ multiplex PCR. The sample contains roughly 45,000 clones, 60% to 70% of which appear only once. The sample consisted of PBMCs. Receptors were obtained from a man aged 55 to 70 in good health and CMV-seropositive.

The V gene is TRBV11-3, the J gene TRBJ2-1; 10 nucleotides agree with TRBD2. With 5 bases clipped from V and 6 bases from J, the junction kept 10 bases outside the gene matches. The germline V gene encodes CDR1 SGHNT and CDR2 YENEEA. The CDR3 is 16 amino acids. CDR3 residues: CASSKRVAGGFNEQFF. The CDR3 DNA is TGTGCCAGCAGCAAGCGGGTAGCGGGAGGCTTCAATGAGCAGTTCTTC.

The chain has TRBV28 and TRBJ2-7; D is ambiguous. Deletions cut 2 bases from V and 3 bases from J, with 14 bases between. The V gene's germline CDR1 is MDHEN and CDR2 SYDVKM. The CDR3 has 15 amino acids. The CDR3 loop is CASSLPSSAYYEQYF. The CDR3 nucleotides read TGTGCCAGCAGTTTACCTTCATCTGCCTACTACGAGCAGTACTTC. The full variable domain, in which reference TRBV28 and TRBJ2-7 provide the parts outside the CDR3, is DVKVTQSSRYLVKRTGEKVFLECVQDMDHENMFWYRQDPGLGLRLIYFSYDVKMKEKGDIPEGYSVSREKKERFSLILESASTNQTSMYLCASSLPSSAYYEQYFGPGTRLTVT.

The sample holds a few counts of this clone. This chain links TRBV5-4 with TRBJ2-7; TRBD1 matches 7 bases. CDR3 size: 15 residues. The V gene's germline CDR1 is SGHNT and CDR2 YYREEE (reference sequence). The V segment lost 3 bases and the J segment 3 bases; nucleotides outside the gene matches: 9. This chain's CDR3 is CASSSKTGIYYEQYF. The CDR3 bases are TGTGCCAGCAGCTCTAAGACAGGGATCTACTACGAGCAGTACTTC.

This clone was counted a few times. The chain recombines TRBV6-5 with TRBJ1-4; D may be TRBD1 (6 bases). In germline, CDR1 is MNHEY, CDR2 SVGAGI. The V end was cut by 10 bases, the J end by 6 bases, with 15 bases between. This CDR3 spans 13 amino acids. CDR3 sequence: CATRRGKDEKLFF. CDR3 DNA: TGTGCCACCCGAAGGGGGAAAGATGAAAAACTGTTTTTT.

This chain connects TRBV6-5 to TRBJ2-5, with TRBD2 matching 10 bases. The CDR3 length is 14 residues. The trim removed 6 bases at V and 10 bases at J, leaving 11 bases unmatched. Germline values: CDR1 MNHEY, CDR2 SVGAGI. For the CDR3, the DNA is TGTGCCAGCAGGGGGGAACTAGCGGGAATGAGCCAGTACTTC. It is translated as CASRGELAGMSQYF.

This clone appeared a few times. This chain connects TRBV7-3 to TRBJ2-5; possibly TRBD2 for D (5 bases). Germline CDR1 and CDR2: SGHTA and FQGTGA. Deletions cut 5 bases from V and 5 bases from J, with 12 bases between. CDR3 length: 13 amino acids. CDR3 in DNA: TGTGCCAGCAGCCCGACGGGGTGGGAGACCCAGTACTTC. Translating it yields CASSPTGWETQYF.

The chain employs TRBV7-2 and TRBJ1-5; 8 positions agree with TRBD1. Looked up from germline, CDR1 is SGHTA and CDR2 is FQGNSA. V dropped 5 bases and J dropped 7; count of bases not matched to a gene: 7. CDR3 length: 14 amino acids. The CDR3 bases are TGTGCCAGCAGCCCACAGGGGGTTACGCAGCCCCAGCATTTT. Its translation is CASSPQGVTQPQHF.

Of note for this clone: A read error may account for a junction end that differs from germline. The chain couples TRBV28 to TRBJ1-3; D not resolved. Germline CDR1 reads MDHEN; CDR2 reads SYDVKM. The CDR3 totals 15 residues. CDR3 protein: CVSSLLGSSGNTIYF. The CDR3 DNA sequence: TGTGTCAGCAGTTTATTGGGGAGCTCTGGAAACACCATATATTTT.

The chain combines TRBV5-1 with TRBJ2-1, with TRBD2 matching over 7 bases. The CDR3 contains 17 residues. The trim removed 4 bases at V and 1 base at J, leaving 11 bases unmatched. From germline, CDR1 is SGHRS and CDR2 YFSETQ. The CDR3 is CASSHWGGADSYNEQFF. The DNA for the CDR3 is TGCGCCAGCAGCCATTGGGGGGGAGCCGATTCCTACAATGAGCAGTTCTTC.

The rearrangement uses TRBV4-2 and TRBJ2-2; 10 bases align to TRBD2. The J segment lost 0 bases and the V segment lost 0 bases, leaving 4 bases of the junction unmatched. The CDR3 runs 18 residues. From germline, CDR1 is LGHNA and CDR2 YNFKEQ. Written as DNA, the CDR3 is TGTGCCAGCAGCCAAGAAGGACTAGCGGCTTCGAACACCGGGGAGCTGTTTTTT. This encodes CASSQEGLAASNTGELFF.

This clone was detected only a few times. This sequence joins TRBV4-1 and TRBJ2-1; D might be TRBD2 (5 bases). V was pared by 8 bases and J by 0 bases, with 17 bases between. The germline CDR1 and CDR2 sequences are MGHRA and YSYEKL. The length of the CDR3 is 16 residues. DNA of the CDR3: TGCGCCAGCGTCGTTAGCGCATCTAGCTCCTACAATGAGCAGTTCTTC. It specifies CASVVSASSSYNEQFF.

The chain couples TRBV14 to TRBJ2-7; a possible D gene is TRBD1 (6 bases). The CDR3 runs 14 residues. The V end lost 1 base, the J end lost 2 bases, and 9 bases lay between the germline ends. The germline CDR1 and CDR2 sequences are SGHDN and FVKESK. The CDR3 DNA follows: TGTGCCAGCAGCCAAGGAGGACAGACCTACGAGCAGTACTTC. It yields the protein CASSQGGQTYEQYF.

This clone was seen a single time. The chain has TRBV5-1 and TRBJ2-7; 11 bases agree with TRBD2. After removal of 4 bases from V and 4 bases from J, the junction contained 4 bases not matched to a gene. This CDR3 comprises 14 residues. Per the germline V gene, CDR1 is SGHRS and CDR2 is YFSETQ. DNA of the CDR3: TGCGCCAGCAGCCAGACTAGCGGGGATTACGAGCAGTACTTC. It specifies CASSQTSGDYEQYF.

The CDR3 loop is CASSQDALSGEQYF. CDR3 DNA sequence: TGTGCCAGCAGCCAAGATGCCCTATCAGGCGAGCAGTACTTC. The chain is built from TRBV14 and TRBJ2-7; D unclear. This CDR3 contains 14 residues. CDR1 SGHDN and CDR2 FVKESK come from the germline V gene. Trimming removed 0 bases from V and 6 bases from J, with 12 bases in between. Using reference TRBV14 and TRBJ2-7 for the parts outside the CDR3, the full variable domain is EAGVTQFPSHSVIEKGQTVTLRCDPISGHDNLYWYRRVMGKEIKFLLHFVKESKQDESGMPNNRFLAERTGGTYSTLKVQPAELEDSGVYFCASSQDALSGEQYFGPGTRLTVT.

The chain joins TRBV6-1 to TRBJ2-7; the D gene is possibly TRBD2 (6 bases). Per the germline V gene, CDR1 is MNHNS and CDR2 is SASEGT. Trimming removed 8 bases at V and 4 bases at J, with 15 bases between. The CDR3 contains 13 residues. The CDR3 here is CASFLPGVYEQYF. In DNA form, the CDR3 reads TGTGCCAGCTTCCTGCCGGGAGTTTACGAGCAGTACTTC.

V gene TRBV7-2 combines with J gene TRBJ1-5; 9 nucleotides match TRBD1. From germline, CDR1 is SGHTA and CDR2 FQGNSA. The CDR3 has 15 amino acids. V trimming: 7 bases; J trimming: 9 bases; junction bases outside the gene matches: 13. The CDR3 nucleotides read TGTGCCAGCACCGTTACCGGGACAGGGAAATGGCCCCAGCATTTT. This gives the protein CASTVTGTGKWPQHF.

This clone is categorized as medium-sized (0.01 to 0.1%). This rearrangement joins TRBV7-8 to TRBJ2-7, with D tentatively TRBD2 (5 bases). This CDR3 is built from 15 residues. V was shortened by 0 bases and J by 4 bases, with 13 bases between the two germline ends. Germline loops: CDR1 SGHVS, CDR2 FQNEAQ. CDR3 nucleotide sequence: TGTGCCAGCAGCTTAGCGCGAGGATCGGGGTACGAGCAGTACTTC. Translation gives CASSLARGSGYEQYF.

Regarding this clone: An end of the junction does not agree with germline; a read error may underlie this. The rearrangement uses TRBV23-1 and TRBJ2-1; D is possibly TRBD1 (5 bases). TRBV23-1 is an open reading frame, and its role is uncertain. The CDR3 covers 14 residues. The CDR3 DNA reads TGCGCCAGCAGGGACATCTCCTCCGACAATGAGCAGTTCTTC. As protein: CASRDISSDNEQFF.

The sample holds a few counts of this clone. CDR3 bases: TGTGCCAGCAGCTTCGCAGGGGGCATTCAGTACTTC. Its protein product is CASSFAGGIQYF. The genes are TRBV5-4 and TRBJ2-4; 7 nucleotides match TRBD1. Germline-derived CDR1 and CDR2 are SGHNT and YYREEE (reference sequence). The CDR3 is 12 amino acids. With 2 bases clipped from V and 9 bases from J, the junction kept 2 bases outside the gene matches. Using reference TRBV5-4 and TRBJ2-4 for the parts outside the CDR3, the full variable domain is ETGVTQSPTHLIKTRGQQVTLRCSSQSGHNTVSWYQQALGQGPQFIFQYYREEENGRGNFPPRFSGLQFPNYSSELNVNALELDDSALYLCASSFAGGIQYFGAGTRLSVL.

The chain joins TRBV7-6 to TRBJ2-1; TRBD2 matches at 8 bases. The CDR3 sequence is 15 residues long. Germline assignment: CDR1 SGHVS and CDR2 FNYEAQ. V lost 5 bases to trimming and J lost 6 bases; unmatched junction nucleotides: 9. The CDR3 DNA sequence: TGTGCCAGCAGCGAAACTAGCGGAGGAACCAATGAGCAGTTCTTC. Translated, it gives CASSETSGGTNEQFF.

The chain joins TRBV7-8 to TRBJ1-2, with D uncertain. Deletions cut 2 bases from V and 6 bases from J, with 10 bases between. Per the germline V gene, CDR1 is SGHVS and CDR2 is FQNEAQ. This CDR3 contains 13 residues. The CDR3 sequence: CASSLFFGNGYTF. The CDR3 region has the DNA TGTGCCAGCAGCTTATTCTTCGGTAATGGCTACACCTTC. Variable domain in full (rest from reference TRBV7-8 and TRBJ1-2): GAGVSQSPRYKVAKRGQDVALRCDPISGHVSLFWYQQALGQGPEFLTYFQNEAQLDKSGLPSDRFFAERPEGSVSTLKIQRTQQEDSAVYLCASSLFFGNGYTFGSGTRLTVV.

V is TRBV6-1 and J is TRBJ1-2; D uncertain. CDR3 size: 11 residues. Trimming removed 3 bases from V and 5 bases from J, with 4 bases in between. CDR1 is MNHNS, CDR2 SASEGT, per germline. The DNA for the CDR3 is TGTGCCAGCAGTGATACTTATGGCTACACCTTC. Amino acids: CASSDTYGYTF.

The rearrangement links TRBV29-1 to TRBJ2-3; 7 bases match TRBD2. The V segment lost 4 bases and the J segment 4 bases; nucleotides outside the gene matches: 11. Germline loops: CDR1 SQVTM, CDR2 ANQGSEA. This CDR3 comprises 15 residues. The CDR3 bases are TGCAGCGTTGGGGGGGGAAAAGGGGACTCAGATACGCAGTATTTT. Its translation: CSVGGGKGDSDTQYF.

The chain recombines TRBV7-6 with TRBJ2-1; 11 bases line up with TRBD2. The ends lost 5 bases at V and 6 bases at J; junction bases unmatched: 15. CDR3 length: 18 amino acids. Germline CDR1 SGHVS, CDR2 FNYEAQ. CDR3 in DNA: TGTGCCAGCAGCCCTAAAGGATCTAGACTAGCGGGACCCAATGAGCAGTTCTTC. Translation gives CASSPKGSRLAGPNEQFF.

CDR3 loop: CASSPDPSGSYEQYF. CDR3 DNA: TGTGCCAGCAGCCCAGATCCTAGCGGGAGCTACGAGCAGTACTTC. The rearrangement uses TRBV5-5 and TRBJ2-7; TRBD2 matches at 10 bases. The CDR3 loop spans 15 amino acids. The ends lost 4 bases at V and 3 bases at J; junction bases unmatched: 7. Per germline, CDR1 SGHKS and CDR2 YYEKEE (reference sequence).

The chain recombines TRBV5-1 with TRBJ2-6; perhaps TRBD2 as D (5 bases). CDR3 length equals 15 residues. Germline-derived CDR1 and CDR2 are SGHRS and YFSETQ. Deletions cut 2 bases from V and 1 base from J, with 7 bases between. The CDR3 loop reads CASSFGVSGANVLTF. In DNA, the CDR3 is TGCGCCAGCAGCTTCGGGGTTTCTGGGGCCAACGTCCTGACTTTC.

The table lists this clone with a few counts. The chain has TRBV19 and TRBJ2-1, with TRBD2 matching 9 bases. The germline CDR1 and CDR2 sequences are LNHDA and SQIVND (reference sequence). CDR3 length equals 14 residues. J was trimmed by 1 base and V by 10 bases; bases with no gene match: 5. This chain's CDR3 is CATGGRDSYNEQFF. CDR3 sequence (DNA): TGTGCCACCGGCGGGAGGGATTCCTACAATGAGCAGTTCTTC. The full variable domain, rest sourced from reference TRBV19 and TRBJ2-1, is DGGITQSPKYLFRKEGQNVTLSCEQNLNHDAMYWYRQDPGQGLRLIYYSQIVNDFQKGDIAEGYSVSREKKESFPLTVTSAQKNPTAFYLCATGGRDSYNEQFFGPGTRLTVL.

The J gene is TRBJ2-1, the V gene TRBV10-2; maybe TRBD1 (6 bases). With 1 base removed from V and 4 bases from J, the gap between germline ends came to 11 bases. CDR1 is WSHSY, CDR2 SAAADI, per germline. This CDR3 is built from 15 residues. The CDR3 loop is CASSELWGLYNEQFF. CDR3 DNA sequence: TGCGCCAGCAGTGAGTTATGGGGGCTTTACAATGAGCAGTTCTTC.

The gene calls are TRBV28 and TRBJ2-3; 11 nucleotides line up with TRBD1. Trimming cost V 5 bases and J 5 bases; bases outside gene matches: 6. Germline V gene data show CDR1 as MDHEN and CDR2 as SYDVKM. This CDR3 comprises 15 residues. The CDR3 nucleotides are TGTGCCAGCAGTACTCGGACAGGGGGCAAAGATACGCAGTATTTT. It codes for CASSTRTGGKDTQYF.